Following are 6 T cell receptor beta chains from one sample sequenced in a study of tumor and adjacent non-tumor tissue in lung cancer. A modified ARM-PCR protocol with three rounds of nested PCR amplified TCRbeta. From the multiplex PCR reads, TCRdb called clonotypes with MiXCR, one entry per CDR3 protein. The sample includes 60,000 to 65,000 distinct CDR3 sequences, over 60% seen only once; the top ten take 25% to 35%. RNA was extracted from bulk tissue without any cell sorting. The normal lung tissue was taken more than 3 cm from the tumor edge. Sequenced input: distant non-tumor lung tissue. The receptors stem from a man aged 65-85 years with non-small cell lung cancer.

As concerns this clonotype: One end of the junction varies from germline; a read error may be responsible. The rearrangement joins TRBV6-1 to TRBJ2-7; perhaps TRBD1 as D (6 bases). Germline CDR1 and CDR2: MNHNS and SASEGT. There are 15 residues in the CDR3. The CDR3 DNA follows: TGTGCCAGGAGTGAAAGTCAGGGGAGCTCACACGAGCAGTACTTC. It encodes CARSESQGSSHEQYF.

This clonotype has more than one count but fewer than ten. At one boundary the junction diverges from the germline segment, which might be a read error. The chain links TRBV11-2 to TRBJ2-1, with 11 bases aligning to TRBD1. Germline CDR1 and CDR2: SGHAT and FQNNGV. The CDR3 length is 17 residues. CDR3 amino acids: CASSFAGTGGPYNERFF. The CDR3 nucleotides read TGTGCCAGCAGCTTTGCCGGGACAGGGGGTCCTTACAATGAGCGGTTCTTC.

This clonotype was seen many times. V usage is TRBV6-2 or TRBV6-3 and J usage is TRBJ2-3; D is ambiguous. The V end lost 2 bases, the J end lost 10 bases, and 7 bases lay between the germline ends. The CDR3 extends over 11 amino acids. Germline V gene data show CDR1 as MNHEY and CDR2 as SVGEGT. CDR3 sequence: CASSYGRAQYF. DNA for the CDR3: TGTGCCAGCAGTTACGGTCGTGCGCAGTATTTT.

V usage is TRBV12-3 or TRBV12-4 and J usage is TRBJ2-1; a weak D match, TRBD1 (5 bases). The germline V and J ends were trimmed by 1 base and 12 bases, with 16 bases remaining between them. This CDR3 has 14 residues. The CDR3 loop reads CASSLVGGAVGQFF. The DNA for the CDR3 is TGTGCCAGCAGTTTAGTCGGTGGGGCCGTTGGGCAGTTCTTC.

Comments on this clonotype: A clone one base away is much larger, so this may be a read error. The chain combines TRBV20-1 with TRBJ1-5; D call uncertain. This CDR3 is built from 13 residues. Germline CDR1 and CDR2: DFQATT and SNEGSKA (reference sequence). Written as DNA, the CDR3 is TGCTGTGCTAGCAAAGGCCCCAATCAGCCCCAGCATTTT. Amino acid sequence: CCASKGPNQPQHF.

By share, this clonotype ranks as medium-sized. The chain combines TRBV11-2 with TRBJ1-2; D gene ambiguous. V lost 7 bases and J lost 13, with 16 bases in between. CDR1 is SGHAT and CDR2 is FQNNGV in the germline V gene. The CDR3 spans 11 residues. CDR3 nucleotide sequence: TGTGCCAGCAACCTCGAGGCCTCCTTCACCTTC. Translated: CASNLEASFTF. The full variable domain, completed using reference TRBV11-2 and TRBJ1-2, is EAGVAQSPRYKIIEKRQSVAFWCNPISGHATLYWYQQILGQGPKLLIQFQNNGVVDDSQLPKDRFSAERLKGVDSTLKIQPAKLEDSAVYLCASNLEASFTFGSGTRLTVV.